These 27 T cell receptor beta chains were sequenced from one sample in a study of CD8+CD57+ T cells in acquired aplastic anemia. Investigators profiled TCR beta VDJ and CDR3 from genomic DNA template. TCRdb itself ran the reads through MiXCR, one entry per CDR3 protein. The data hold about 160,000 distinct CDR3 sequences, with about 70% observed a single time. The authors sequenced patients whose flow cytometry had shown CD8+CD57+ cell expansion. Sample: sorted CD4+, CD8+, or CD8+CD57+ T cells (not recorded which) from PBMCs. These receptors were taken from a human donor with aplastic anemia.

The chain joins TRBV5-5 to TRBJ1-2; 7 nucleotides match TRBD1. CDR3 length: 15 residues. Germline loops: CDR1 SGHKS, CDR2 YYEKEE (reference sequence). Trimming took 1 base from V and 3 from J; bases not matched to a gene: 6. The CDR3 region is CASSLFEGADYGYTF. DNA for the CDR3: TGTGCCAGCAGCTTGTTTGAGGGGGCGGACTATGGCTACACCTTC.

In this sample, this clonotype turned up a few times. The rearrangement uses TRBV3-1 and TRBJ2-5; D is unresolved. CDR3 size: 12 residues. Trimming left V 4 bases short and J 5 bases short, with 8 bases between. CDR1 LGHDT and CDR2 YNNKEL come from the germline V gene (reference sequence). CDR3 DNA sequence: TGTGCCAGCAGCCCCTCGCAGGAGACCCAGTACTTC. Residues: CASSPSQETQYF.

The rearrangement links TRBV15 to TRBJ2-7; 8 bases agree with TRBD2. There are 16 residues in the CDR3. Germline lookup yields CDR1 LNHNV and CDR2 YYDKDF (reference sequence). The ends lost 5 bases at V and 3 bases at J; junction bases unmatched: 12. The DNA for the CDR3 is TGTGCCACCAGCGAGAGCGGGGGCTCGGGGGGCTACGAGCAGTACTTC. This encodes CATSESGGSGGYEQYF.

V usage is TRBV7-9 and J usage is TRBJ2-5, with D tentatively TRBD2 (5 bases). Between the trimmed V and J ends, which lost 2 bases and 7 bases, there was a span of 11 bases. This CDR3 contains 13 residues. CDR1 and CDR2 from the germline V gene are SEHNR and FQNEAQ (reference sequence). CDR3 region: CASSLLAEGTQYF. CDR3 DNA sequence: TGTGCCAGCAGCTTACTCGCAGAGGGGACCCAGTACTTC.

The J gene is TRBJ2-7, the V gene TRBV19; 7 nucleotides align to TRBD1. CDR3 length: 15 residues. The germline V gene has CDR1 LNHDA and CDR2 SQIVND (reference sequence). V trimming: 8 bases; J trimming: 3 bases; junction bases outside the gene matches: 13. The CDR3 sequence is CASQITAGGDYEQYF. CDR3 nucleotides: TGTGCCAGTCAAATAACCGCAGGGGGAGACTACGAGCAGTACTTC.

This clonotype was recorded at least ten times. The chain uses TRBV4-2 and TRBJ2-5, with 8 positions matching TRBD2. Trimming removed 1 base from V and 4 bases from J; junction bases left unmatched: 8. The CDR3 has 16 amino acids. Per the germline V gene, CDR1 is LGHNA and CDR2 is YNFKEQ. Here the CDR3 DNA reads TGTGCCAGCAGCCAAGTTGAGGGACTAGAGTCAGAGACCCAGTACTTC. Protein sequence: CASSQVEGLESETQYF.

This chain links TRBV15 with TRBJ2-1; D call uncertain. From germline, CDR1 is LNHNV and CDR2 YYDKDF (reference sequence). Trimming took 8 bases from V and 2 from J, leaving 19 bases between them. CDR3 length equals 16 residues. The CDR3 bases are TGTGCCACCGGCAAACACGGGCAGGAACCCTACAATGAGCAGTTCTTC. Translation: CATGKHGQEPYNEQFF. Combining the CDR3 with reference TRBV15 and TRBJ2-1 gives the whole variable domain DAMVIQNPRYQVTQFGKPVTLSCSQTLNHNVMYWYQQKSSQAPKLLFHYYDKDFNNEADTPDNFQSRRPNTSFCFLDIRSPGLGDTAMYLCATGKHGQEPYNEQFFGPGTRLTVL.

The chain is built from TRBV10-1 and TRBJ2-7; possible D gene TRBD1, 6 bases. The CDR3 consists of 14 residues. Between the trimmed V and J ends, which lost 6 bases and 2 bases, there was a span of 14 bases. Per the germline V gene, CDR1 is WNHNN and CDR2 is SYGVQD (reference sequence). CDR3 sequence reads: CASRGDTLPYEQYF. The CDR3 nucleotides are TGCGCCAGCAGAGGGGACACCCTTCCCTACGAGCAGTACTTC.

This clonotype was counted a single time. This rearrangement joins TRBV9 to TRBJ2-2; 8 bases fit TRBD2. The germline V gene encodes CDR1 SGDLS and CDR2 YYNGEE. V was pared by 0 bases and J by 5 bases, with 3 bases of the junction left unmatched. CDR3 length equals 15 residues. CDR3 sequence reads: CASSVETGGTGELFF. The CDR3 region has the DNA TGTGCCAGCAGCGTAGAGACGGGGGGGACCGGGGAGCTGTTTTTT.

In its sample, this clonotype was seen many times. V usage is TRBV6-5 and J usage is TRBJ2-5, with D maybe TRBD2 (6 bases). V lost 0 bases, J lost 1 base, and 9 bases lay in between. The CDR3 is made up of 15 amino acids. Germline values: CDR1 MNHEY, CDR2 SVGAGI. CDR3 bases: TGTGCCAGCAGTTACTCAACACTAGCCCAAGAGACCCAGTACTTC. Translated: CASSYSTLAQETQYF.

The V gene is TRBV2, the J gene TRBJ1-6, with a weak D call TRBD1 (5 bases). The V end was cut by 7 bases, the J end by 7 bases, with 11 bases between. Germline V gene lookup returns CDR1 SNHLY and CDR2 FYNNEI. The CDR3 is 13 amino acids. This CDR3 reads CASTSGGNSPLHF. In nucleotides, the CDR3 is TGTGCCAGCACTTCCGGGGGGAATTCACCCCTCCACTTT.

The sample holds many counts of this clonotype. The CDR3 loop is CASIKDRVELETQYF. The CDR3, as DNA: TGCGCCAGCATTAAGGACAGGGTTGAGTTAGAGACCCAGTACTTC. The chain links TRBV10-1 to TRBJ2-5; TRBD1 matches at 8 bases. V shed 7 bases, J shed 4 bases, and the junction held 11 bases outside the gene matches. The CDR3 covers 15 residues. The germline CDR1 and CDR2 sequences are WNHNN and SYGVQD (reference sequence).

CDR3 in amino acids: CASSIGVTGSYEQYF. The DNA of the CDR3 is TGTGCCAGTAGTATTGGGGTTACGGGCTCCTACGAGCAGTACTTC. The V and J genes are TRBV19 and TRBJ2-7; D gene uncertain. Germline V lookup: CDR1 LNHDA, CDR2 SQIVND (reference sequence). Deletions cut 3 bases from V and 0 bases from J, with 12 bases between. CDR3 size: 15 residues. Together with reference TRBV19 and TRBJ2-7, the CDR3 gives the full variable domain: DGGITQSPKYLFRKEGQNVTLSCEQNLNHDAMYWYRQDPGQGLRLIYYSQIVNDFQKGDIAEGYSVSREKKESFPLTVTSAQKNPTAFYLCASSIGVTGSYEQYFGPGTRLTVT.

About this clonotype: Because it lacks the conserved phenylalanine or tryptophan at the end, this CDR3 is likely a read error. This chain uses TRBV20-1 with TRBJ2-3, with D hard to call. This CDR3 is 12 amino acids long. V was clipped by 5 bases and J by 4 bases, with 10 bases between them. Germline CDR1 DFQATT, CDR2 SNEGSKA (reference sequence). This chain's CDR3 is CSAAVDPDTQYV. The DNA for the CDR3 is TGCAGTGCTGCAGTAGACCCAGATACGCAGTATGTT.

The CDR3 here is CASSNPGTTNEQFF. The CDR3 nucleotides are TGTGCCAGTAGTAACCCCGGGACTACCAATGAGCAGTTCTTC. J is TRBJ2-1 and V is TRBV19; 7 bases align to TRBD2. The CDR3 runs to 14 residues. V shed 4 bases, J shed 6 bases, and the junction held 6 bases outside the gene matches. Per the germline V gene, CDR1 is LNHDA and CDR2 is SQIVND (reference sequence). Variable domain in full (rest from reference TRBV19 and TRBJ2-1): DGGITQSPKYLFRKEGQNVTLSCEQNLNHDAMYWYRQDPGQGLRLIYYSQIVNDFQKGDIAEGYSVSREKKESFPLTVTSAQKNPTAFYLCASSNPGTTNEQFFGPGTRLTVL.

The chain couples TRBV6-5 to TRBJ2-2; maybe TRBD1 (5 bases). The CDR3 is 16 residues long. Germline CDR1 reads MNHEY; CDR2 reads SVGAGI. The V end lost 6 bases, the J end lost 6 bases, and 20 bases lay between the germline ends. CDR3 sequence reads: CASRSGILNVAGELFF. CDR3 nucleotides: TGTGCCAGCAGATCAGGGATACTTAACGTGGCCGGGGAGCTGTTTTTT.

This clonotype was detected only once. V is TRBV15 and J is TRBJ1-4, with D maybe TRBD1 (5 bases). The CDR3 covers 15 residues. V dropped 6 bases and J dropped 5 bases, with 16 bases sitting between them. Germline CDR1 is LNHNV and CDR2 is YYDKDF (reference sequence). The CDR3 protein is CATSLRRGPNEKLFF. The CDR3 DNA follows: TGTGCCACCAGTCTACGTCGGGGACCGAATGAAAAACTGTTTTTT.

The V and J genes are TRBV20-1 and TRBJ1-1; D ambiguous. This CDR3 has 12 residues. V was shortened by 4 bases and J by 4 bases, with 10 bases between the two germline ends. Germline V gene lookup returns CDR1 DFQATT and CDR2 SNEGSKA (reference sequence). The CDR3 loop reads CSATERGTEAFF. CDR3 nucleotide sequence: TGCAGTGCTACGGAGCGGGGCACTGAAGCTTTCTTT.

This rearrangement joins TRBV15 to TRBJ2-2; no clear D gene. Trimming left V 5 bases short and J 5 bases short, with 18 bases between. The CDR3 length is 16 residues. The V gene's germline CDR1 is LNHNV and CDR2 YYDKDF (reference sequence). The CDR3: CATSGIPQEWTGELFF. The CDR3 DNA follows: TGTGCCACCAGCGGAATACCCCAGGAGTGGACCGGGGAGCTGTTTTTT.

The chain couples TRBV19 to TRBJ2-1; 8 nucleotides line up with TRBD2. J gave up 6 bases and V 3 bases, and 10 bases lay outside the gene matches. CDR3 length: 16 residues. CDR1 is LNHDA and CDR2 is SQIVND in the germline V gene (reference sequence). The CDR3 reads CASSMALAGRGNEQFF. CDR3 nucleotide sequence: TGTGCCAGTAGTATGGCCTTAGCGGGGCGGGGCAATGAGCAGTTCTTC. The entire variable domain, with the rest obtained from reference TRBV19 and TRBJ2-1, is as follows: DGGITQSPKYLFRKEGQNVTLSCEQNLNHDAMYWYRQDPGQGLRLIYYSQIVNDFQKGDIAEGYSVSREKKESFPLTVTSAQKNPTAFYLCASSMALAGRGNEQFFGPGTRLTVL.

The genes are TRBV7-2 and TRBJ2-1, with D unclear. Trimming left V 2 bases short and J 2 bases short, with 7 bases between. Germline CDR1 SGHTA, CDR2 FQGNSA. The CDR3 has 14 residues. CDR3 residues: CASSLFVPYNEQFF. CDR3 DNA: TGTGCCAGCAGCTTATTCGTACCCTACAATGAGCAGTTCTTC. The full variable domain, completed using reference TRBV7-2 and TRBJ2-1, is GAGVSQSPSNKVTEKGKDVELRCDPISGHTALYWYRQSLGQGLEFLIYFQGNSAPDKSGLPSDRFSAERTGGSVSTLTIQRTQQEDSAVYLCASSLFVPYNEQFFGPGTRLTVL.

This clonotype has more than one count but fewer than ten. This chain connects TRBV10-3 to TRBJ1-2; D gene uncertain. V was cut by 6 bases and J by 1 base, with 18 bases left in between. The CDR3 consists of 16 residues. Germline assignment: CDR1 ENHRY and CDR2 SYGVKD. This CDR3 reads CAISRAAAEGNYGYTF. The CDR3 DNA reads TGTGCCATCAGCCGAGCCGCGGCAGAGGGTAACTATGGCTACACCTTC.

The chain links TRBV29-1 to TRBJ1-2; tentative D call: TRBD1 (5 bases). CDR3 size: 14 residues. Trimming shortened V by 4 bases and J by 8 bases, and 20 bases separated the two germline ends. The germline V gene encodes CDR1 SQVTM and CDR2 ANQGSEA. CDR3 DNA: TGCAGCGTTGCTGGGGCAGAGCCAAAGGGGGGCTACACCTTC. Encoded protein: CSVAGAEPKGGYTF. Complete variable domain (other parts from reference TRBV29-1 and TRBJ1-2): SAVISQKPSRDICQRGTSLTIQCQVDSQVTMMFWYRQQPGQSLTLIATANQGSEATYESGFVIDKFPISRPNLTFSTLTVSNMSPEDSSIYLCSVAGAEPKGGYTFGSGTRLTVV.

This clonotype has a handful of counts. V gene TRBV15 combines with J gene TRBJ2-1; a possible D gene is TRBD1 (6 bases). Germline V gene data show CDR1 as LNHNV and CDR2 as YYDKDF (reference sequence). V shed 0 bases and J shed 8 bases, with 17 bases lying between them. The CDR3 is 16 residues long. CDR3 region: CATSREPRGSAYEQFF. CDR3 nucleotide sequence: TGTGCCACCAGCAGAGAACCCAGGGGATCTGCCTATGAGCAGTTCTTC.

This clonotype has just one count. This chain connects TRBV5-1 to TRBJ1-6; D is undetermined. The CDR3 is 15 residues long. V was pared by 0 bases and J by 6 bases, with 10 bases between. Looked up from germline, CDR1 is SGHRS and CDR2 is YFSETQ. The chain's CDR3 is CASSLAMSLNSPLHF. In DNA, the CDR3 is TGCGCCAGCAGCTTGGCCATGAGCCTTAATTCACCCCTCCACTTT.

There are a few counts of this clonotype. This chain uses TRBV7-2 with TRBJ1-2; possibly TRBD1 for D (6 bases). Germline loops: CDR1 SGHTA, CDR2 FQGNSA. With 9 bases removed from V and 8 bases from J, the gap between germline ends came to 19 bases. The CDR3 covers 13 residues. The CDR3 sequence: CARWEGEQGGYTF. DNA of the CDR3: TGTGCCAGATGGGAGGGGGAGCAGGGAGGCTACACCTTC. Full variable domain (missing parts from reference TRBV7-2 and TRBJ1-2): GAGVSQSPSNKVTEKGKDVELRCDPISGHTALYWYRQSLGQGLEFLIYFQGNSAPDKSGLPSDRFSAERTGGSVSTLTIQRTQQEDSAVYLCARWEGEQGGYTFGSGTRLTVV.

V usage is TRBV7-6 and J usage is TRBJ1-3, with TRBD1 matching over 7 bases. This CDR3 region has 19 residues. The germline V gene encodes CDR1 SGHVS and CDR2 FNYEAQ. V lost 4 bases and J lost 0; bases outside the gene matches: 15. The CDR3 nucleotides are TGTGCCAGCAGCTCCCGGCGGGGCGCGGGACAGAACTCTGGAAACACCATATATTTT. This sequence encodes CASSSRRGAGQNSGNTIYF.